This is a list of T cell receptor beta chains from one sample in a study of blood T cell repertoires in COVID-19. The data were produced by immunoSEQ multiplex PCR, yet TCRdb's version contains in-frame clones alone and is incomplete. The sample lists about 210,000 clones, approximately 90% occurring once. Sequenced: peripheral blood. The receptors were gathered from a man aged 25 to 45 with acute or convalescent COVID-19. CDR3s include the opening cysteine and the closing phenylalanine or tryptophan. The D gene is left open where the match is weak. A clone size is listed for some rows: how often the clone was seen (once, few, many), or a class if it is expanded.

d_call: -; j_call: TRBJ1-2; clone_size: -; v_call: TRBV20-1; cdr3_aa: CSASSDRTNYGYTF; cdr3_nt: TGCAGTGCTAGTAGCGACAGAACTAACTATGGCTACACCTTC
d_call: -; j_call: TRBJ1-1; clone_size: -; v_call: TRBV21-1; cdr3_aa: CASSNTGTGLFLGTEAFF; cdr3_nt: TGTGCCAGCAGCAACACCGGGACAGGGTTATTCTTGGGCACTGAAGCTTTCTTT
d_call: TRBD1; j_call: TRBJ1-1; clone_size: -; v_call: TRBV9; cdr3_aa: CASSSQGQMNTEAFF; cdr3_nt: TGTGCCAGTTCCTCCCAGGGACAGATGAACACTGAAGCTTTCTTT
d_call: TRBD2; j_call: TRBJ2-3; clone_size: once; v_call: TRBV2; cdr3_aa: CASKREDRDTQYF; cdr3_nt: TGTGCCAGCAAGCGGGAGGATAGAGATACGCAGTATTTT
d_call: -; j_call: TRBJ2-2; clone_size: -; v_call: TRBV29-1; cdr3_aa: CSAIFPGTINTGELFF; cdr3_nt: TGCAGCGCCATCTTTCCCGGGACAATTAACACCGGGGAGCTGTTTTTT
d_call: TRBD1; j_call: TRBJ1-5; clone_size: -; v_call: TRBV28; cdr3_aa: CASIQGWNQPQHF; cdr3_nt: TGTGCCAGCATACAGGGGTGGAATCAGCCCCAGCATTTT
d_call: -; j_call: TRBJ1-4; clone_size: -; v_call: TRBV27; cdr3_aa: CASTFRWGGNGKLFF; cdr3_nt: TGTGCCAGCACTTTTCGGTGGGGCGGTAATGGAAAACTGTTTTTT
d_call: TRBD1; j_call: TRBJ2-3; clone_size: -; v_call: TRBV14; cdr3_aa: CASSLDRATTDTQYF; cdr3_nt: TGTGCCAGCAGCCTCGACAGGGCCACCACAGATACGCAGTATTTT
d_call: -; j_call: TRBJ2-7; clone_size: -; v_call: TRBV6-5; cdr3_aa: CASSYGAGSVYEQYF; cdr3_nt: TGTGCCAGCAGTTACGGGGCGGGGTCGGTCTACGAGCAGTACTTC
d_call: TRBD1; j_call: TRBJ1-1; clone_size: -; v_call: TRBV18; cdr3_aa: CASSPQTGGGEAFF; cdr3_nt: TGTGCCAGCTCACCTCAGACAGGGGGCGGGGAAGCTTTCTTT
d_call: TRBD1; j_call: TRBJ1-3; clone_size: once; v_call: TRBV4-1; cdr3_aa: CASSHLTGERNTIYF; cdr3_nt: TGCGCCAGCAGCCATCTGACAGGGGAAAGAAACACCATATATTTT
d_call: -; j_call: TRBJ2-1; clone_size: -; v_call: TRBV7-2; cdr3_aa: CASSLVGAINEQFF; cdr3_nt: TGTGCCAGCAGCTTAGTGGGGGCAATTAATGAGCAGTTCTTC
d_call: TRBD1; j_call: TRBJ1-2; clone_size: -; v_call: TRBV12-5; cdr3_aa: CASGFEDRHYGYTF; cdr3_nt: TGTGCTAGTGGTTTTGAGGACAGGCACTATGGCTACACCTTC
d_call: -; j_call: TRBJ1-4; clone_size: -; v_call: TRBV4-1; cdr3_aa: CASSRQWTEVNEKLFF; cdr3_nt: TGCGCCAGCAGCCGCCAGTGGACAGAGGTTAATGAAAAACTGTTTTTT
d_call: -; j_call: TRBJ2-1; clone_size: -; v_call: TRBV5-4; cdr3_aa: CASSPGHGYNEQFF; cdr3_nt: TGTGCCAGCAGTCCGGGACACGGCTACAATGAGCAGTTCTTC
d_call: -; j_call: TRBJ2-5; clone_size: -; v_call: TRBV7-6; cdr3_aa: CASSLGGGKETQYF; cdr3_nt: TGTGCCAGCAGCTTAGGGGGCGGAAAAGAGACCCAGTACTTC
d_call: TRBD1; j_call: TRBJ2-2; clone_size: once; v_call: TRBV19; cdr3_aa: CASKQGARFVGELFF; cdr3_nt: TGTGCCAGTAAACAGGGGGCGAGGTTTGTCGGGGAGCTGTTTTTT
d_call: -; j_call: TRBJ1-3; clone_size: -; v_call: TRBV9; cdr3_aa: CASSGGPSTSGNTIYF; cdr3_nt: TGTGCCAGCAGCGGGGGGCCATCTACATCTGGAAACACCATATATTTT
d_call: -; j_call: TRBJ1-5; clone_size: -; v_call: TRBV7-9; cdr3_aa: CASNQDINQPQHF; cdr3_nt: TGTGCCAGCAACCAGGATATCAATCAGCCCCAGCATTTT
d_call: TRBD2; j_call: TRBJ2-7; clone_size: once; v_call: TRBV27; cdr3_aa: CASSQTSGRPEQYF; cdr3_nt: TGTGCCAGCAGTCAGACTAGCGGGAGGCCCGAGCAGTACTTC
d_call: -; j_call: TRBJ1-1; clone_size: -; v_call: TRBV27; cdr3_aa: CASSLRSQERTEAFF; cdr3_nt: TGTGCCAGCAGTTTACGTTCGCAGGAGCGGACTGAAGCTTTCTTT
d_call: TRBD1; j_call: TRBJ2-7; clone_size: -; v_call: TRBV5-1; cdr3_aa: CASSFSTGASYEQYF; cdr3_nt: TGCGCCAGCAGCTTTTCTACAGGGGCCTCCTACGAGCAGTACTTC
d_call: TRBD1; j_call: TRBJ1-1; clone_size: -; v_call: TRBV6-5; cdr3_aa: CASSYRGQWNTEAFF; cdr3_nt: TGTGCCAGCAGTTACCGGGGACAGTGGAACACTGAAGCTTTCTTT
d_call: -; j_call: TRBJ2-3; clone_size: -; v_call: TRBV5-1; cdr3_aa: CASSLKRTDTQYF; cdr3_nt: TGCGCCAGCAGCTTAAAGAGGACAGATACGCAGTATTTT
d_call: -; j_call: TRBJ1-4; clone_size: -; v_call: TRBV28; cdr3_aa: CASTLVGRNEKLFF; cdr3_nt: TGTGCCAGCACCCTGGTGGGCCGGAATGAAAAACTGTTTTTT
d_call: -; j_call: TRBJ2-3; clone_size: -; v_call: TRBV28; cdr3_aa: CASSLLTDTQYF; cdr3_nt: TGTGCCAGCAGTCTCCTTACAGATACGCAGTATTTT
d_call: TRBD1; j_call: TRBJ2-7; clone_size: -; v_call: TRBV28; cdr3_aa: CASSLKGQGAYEQYF; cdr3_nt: TGTGCCAGCAGTTTAAAGGGACAGGGGGCCTACGAGCAGTACTTC
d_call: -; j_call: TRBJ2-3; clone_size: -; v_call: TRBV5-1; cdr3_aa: CASSFRGTIKDTQYF; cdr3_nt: TGCGCCAGCAGCTTTAGGGGGACAATAAAAGATACGCAGTATTTT
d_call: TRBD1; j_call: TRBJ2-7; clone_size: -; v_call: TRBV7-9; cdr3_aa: CASSLARDRSHEQYF; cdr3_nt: TGTGCCAGCAGCTTAGCCCGGGACAGGTCCCACGAGCAGTACTTC